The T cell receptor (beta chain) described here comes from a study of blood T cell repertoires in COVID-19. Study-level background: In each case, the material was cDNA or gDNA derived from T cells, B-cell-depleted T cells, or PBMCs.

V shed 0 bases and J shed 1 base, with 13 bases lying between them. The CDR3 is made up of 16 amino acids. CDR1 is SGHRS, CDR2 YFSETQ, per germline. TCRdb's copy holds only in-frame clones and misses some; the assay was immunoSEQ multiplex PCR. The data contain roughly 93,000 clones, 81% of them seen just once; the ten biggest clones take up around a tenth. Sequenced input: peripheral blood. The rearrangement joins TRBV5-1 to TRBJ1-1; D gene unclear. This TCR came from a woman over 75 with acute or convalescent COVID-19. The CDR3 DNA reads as TGCGCCAGCAGCTTGGCGGCAGGCAATGGGAACACTGAAGCTTTCTTT. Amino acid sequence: CASSLAAGNGNTEAFF.